The sequence of this T cell receptor beta chain was determined in a study of CD8+CD57+ T cells in acquired aplastic anemia. Whole-study context: The study obtained an average of about 3.2 ug of DNA from sorted CD4+ and CD8+ cells. Healthy CD8+ samples averaged about 11.0 million reads.

General study points: Overlap between patients and controls comprised about 28 CD8+ CDR3 sequences.

Details on this clonotype: What it recognizes is unknown.

Genomic DNA, serving as template, underwent TCR beta VDJ and CDR3 profiling. TCRdb used MiXCR to reprocess the reads, holding one entry per CDR3 protein. Of a few hundred thousand distinct CDR3 sequences listed, over 60% are singletons. V gave up 6 bases and J gave up 5 bases, with 10 bases separating them. The CDR3 consists of 12 residues. Looked up from germline, CDR1 is DFQATT and CDR2 is SNEGSKA (reference sequence). The chain carries TRBV20-1 and TRBJ1-4; the D gene is possibly TRBD1 (5 bases). Sequencing input: sorted CD4+, CD8+, or CD8+CD57+ T cells (not recorded which) from PBMCs. The clonotype originates from a human donor in good health. The CDR3 spells CSAGRGNEKLFF. The CDR3 DNA sequence: TGCAGTGCCGGACGGGGGAATGAAAAACTGTTTTTT.